In its sample, the clone carrying this T cell receptor beta chain was seen many times. Its antigen is not known. V was clipped by 4 bases and J by 8 bases, with 21 bases between them. Per the germline V gene, CDR1 is MNHEY and CDR2 is SVGEGT. The CDR3 is made up of 16 amino acids. The authors deemed Graves' hyperthyroidism stable absent ophthalmopathy progression within 18 months. Diagnoses were established using clinical symptoms, serum thyroxine and TRAb, thyroid ultrasound and orbital computed tomography. These data come from a study of T cells in Graves' hyperthyroidism and ophthalmopathy. The study, taken as a whole, reports: Ophthalmopathy onset followed model prediction by a median approximately 5.9 months. Appearing also in blood were most of the thyroid clonotypes expanded above 0.001.

The source material, RNA transcripts, was used to amplify TCR beta CDR3 regions. The HTBI primer set was used in a first-round RT-PCR of the TCR CDR3. TCRdb used MiXCR to reprocess the multiplex PCR reads, holding one entry per CDR3 protein. The table has about 420,000 distinct CDR3 sequences, 15% to 17% seen once. Sequencing was carried out using blood. The chain is built from TRBV6-2 or TRBV6-3 and TRBJ2-1; D is possibly TRBD2 (6 bases). The source of this sequence is a woman aged 18-29 years with Graves' hyperthyroidism. CDR3 nucleotide sequence: TGTGCCAGCAGTTCCGCGGGACGCTCTTGGGGCGATGAGCAGTTCTTC. Residues: CASSSAGRSWGDEQFF.